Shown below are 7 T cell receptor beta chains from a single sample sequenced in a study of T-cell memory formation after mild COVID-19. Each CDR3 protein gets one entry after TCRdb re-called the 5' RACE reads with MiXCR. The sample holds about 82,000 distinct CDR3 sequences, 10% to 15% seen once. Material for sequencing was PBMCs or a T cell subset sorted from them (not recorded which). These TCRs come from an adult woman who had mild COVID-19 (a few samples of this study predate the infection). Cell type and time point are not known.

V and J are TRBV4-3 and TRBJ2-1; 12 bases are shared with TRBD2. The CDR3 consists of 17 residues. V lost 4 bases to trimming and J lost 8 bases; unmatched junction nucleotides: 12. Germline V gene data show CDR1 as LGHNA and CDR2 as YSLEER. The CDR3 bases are TGCGCCAGCAGCCGTCGACTAGCGGGAGAGAAAAAAGATGAGCAGTTCTTC. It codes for CASSRRLAGEKKDEQFF.

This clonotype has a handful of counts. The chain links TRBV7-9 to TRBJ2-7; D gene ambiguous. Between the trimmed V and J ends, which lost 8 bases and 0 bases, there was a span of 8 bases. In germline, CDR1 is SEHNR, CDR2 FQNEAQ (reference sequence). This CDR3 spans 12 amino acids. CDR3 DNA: TGTGCCAGCGGACGGAACTCCTACGAGCAGTACTTC. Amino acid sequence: CASGRNSYEQYF.

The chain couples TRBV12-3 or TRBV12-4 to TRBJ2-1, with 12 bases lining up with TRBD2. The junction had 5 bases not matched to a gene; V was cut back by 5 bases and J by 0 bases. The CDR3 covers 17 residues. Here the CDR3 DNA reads TGTGCCAGCAGTCCCGGACTAGCGGGGAGCTCCTACAATGAGCAGTTCTTC. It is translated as CASSPGLAGSSYNEQFF.

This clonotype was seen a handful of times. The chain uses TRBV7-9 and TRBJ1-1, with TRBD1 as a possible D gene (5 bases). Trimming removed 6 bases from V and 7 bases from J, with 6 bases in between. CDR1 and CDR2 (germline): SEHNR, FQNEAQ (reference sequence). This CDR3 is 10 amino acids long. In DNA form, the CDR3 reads TGTGCCAGCAGGGGGGTTGAAGCTTTCTTT. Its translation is CASRGVEAFF.

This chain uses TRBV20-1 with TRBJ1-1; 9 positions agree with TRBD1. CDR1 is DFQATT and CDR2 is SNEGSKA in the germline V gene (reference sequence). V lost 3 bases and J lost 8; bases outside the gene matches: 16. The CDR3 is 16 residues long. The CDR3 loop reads CSASPSGTGRPWEAFF. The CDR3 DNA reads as TGCAGTGCTAGTCCCTCCGGGACAGGGCGCCCTTGGGAAGCTTTCTTT.

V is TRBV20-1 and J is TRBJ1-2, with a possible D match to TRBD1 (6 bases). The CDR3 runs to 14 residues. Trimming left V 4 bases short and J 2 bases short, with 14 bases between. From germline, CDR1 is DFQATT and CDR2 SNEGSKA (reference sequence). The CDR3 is CSATLDSTNYGYTF. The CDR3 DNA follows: TGCAGTGCTACACTGGACAGCACAAACTATGGCTACACCTTC.

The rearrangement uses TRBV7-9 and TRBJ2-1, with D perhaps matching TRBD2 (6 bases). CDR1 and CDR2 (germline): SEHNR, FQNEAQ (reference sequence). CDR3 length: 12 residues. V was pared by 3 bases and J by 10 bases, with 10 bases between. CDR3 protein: CASSLVGGEQFF. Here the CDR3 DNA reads TGTGCCAGCAGCTTGGTCGGGGGAGAGCAGTTCTTC.